Below, 27 T cell receptor beta chains from the same sample are listed, as sequenced in a study of blood T cell repertoires in COVID-19. TCRdb keeps only in-frame clones here, not all; method: immunoSEQ multiplex PCR. The table has 250,000 to 350,000 clones, approximately 86% seen once. The sample taken for sequencing was peripheral blood. The receptors derive from a woman aged 25 to 39 who had recovered from COVID-19.

This sequence joins TRBV2 and TRBJ1-3; no clear D. Trimming removed 6 bases from V and 0 bases from J, with 6 bases in between. CDR1 and CDR2 from the germline V gene are SNHLY and FYNNEI. The CDR3 is 13 amino acids. DNA of the CDR3: TGTGCCAGCAGCAAGAGCTCTGGAAACACCATATATTTT. Protein product: CASSKSSGNTIYF.

This clone was counted between two and nine times. The chain couples TRBV7-9 to TRBJ2-7; 7 nucleotides match TRBD2. Per the germline V gene, CDR1 is SEHNR and CDR2 is FQNEAQ (reference sequence). The V gene end was trimmed by 1 base and the J gene end by 5 bases; junction bases not matched to a gene: 5. CDR3 size: 14 residues. The CDR3 DNA is TGTGCCAGCAGCTTAGGACTGGCGGGAGACGAGCAGTACTTC. Encoded protein: CASSLGLAGDEQYF.

The CDR3 coding sequence is TGTGCCAGCAGCAATAGCGCGGTTGTGAAGCAGTACTTC. Translation gives CASSNSAVVKQYF. This sequence joins TRBV27 and TRBJ2-7; a possible D gene is TRBD2 (5 bases). The CDR3 has 13 amino acids. CDR1 is MNHEY, CDR2 SMNVEV, per germline (reference sequence). Trimming left V 6 bases short and J 8 bases short, with 17 bases between.

CDR3: CASSQQGEIEAFF. As DNA, the CDR3 is TGTGCCAGCTCACAACAGGGGGAGATTGAAGCTTTCTTT. This chain links TRBV18 with TRBJ1-1; 8 bases are shared with TRBD1. Germline CDR1 is KGHSH and CDR2 is LQKENI. Trimming cost V 4 bases and J 7 bases; bases outside gene matches: 5. The CDR3 consists of 13 residues.

J is TRBJ2-4 and V is TRBV6-2 or TRBV6-3; D possibly corresponds to TRBD1 (5 bases). CDR3 length: 17 amino acids. The germline V gene encodes CDR1 MNHEY and CDR2 SVGEGT. V dropped 5 bases and J dropped 0 bases, with 17 bases sitting between them. CDR3 region: CASSQSRTTIAKNIQYF. The CDR3 DNA follows: TGTGCCAGCAGTCAGTCGCGGACAACGATAGCCAAAAACATTCAGTACTTC.

The V and J genes are TRBV11-2 and TRBJ1-6; no definite D call. V was clipped by 1 base and J by 7 bases, with 8 bases between them. The germline CDR1 and CDR2 sequences are SGHAT and FQNNGV. This CDR3 has 14 amino acids. The CDR3 sequence is CASSLGTANSPLHF. CDR3 bases: TGTGCCAGCAGCTTAGGGACTGCGAATTCACCCCTCCACTTT.

The rearrangement links TRBV3-1 (or the pseudogene TRBV3-2) to TRBJ2-6, with TRBD2 identical over 7 bases. The CDR3 is 19 residues long. Germline CDR1 is LGHDT and CDR2 is YNNKEL (reference sequence). The ends lost 2 bases at V and 0 bases at J; junction bases unmatched: 10. The CDR3 region has the DNA TGTGCCAGCAGCCAATATGCGGGAGAAGGAGGCTCTGGGGCCAACGTCCTGACTTTC. Amino acid sequence: CASSQYAGEGGSGANVLTF.

This sequence joins TRBV4-1 and TRBJ1-3, with TRBD1 matching over 7 bases. Per germline, CDR1 MGHRA and CDR2 YSYEKL. The CDR3 covers 16 residues. J was trimmed by 2 bases and V by 2 bases; bases with no gene match: 6. The CDR3 here is CASSQPDRDPGNTIYF. The CDR3 nucleotides read TGCGCCAGCAGCCAACCTGACAGGGACCCTGGAAACACCATATATTTT.

The chain has TRBV2 and TRBJ2-1; D is undetermined. Germline lookup yields CDR1 SNHLY and CDR2 FYNNEI. Trimming shortened V by 3 bases and J by 9 bases, and 9 bases separated the two germline ends. This CDR3 is built from 12 residues. CDR3 sequence reads: CASSDDRAEQFF. In nucleotides, the CDR3 is TGTGCCAGCAGTGACGATAGAGCTGAGCAGTTCTTC. Full variable domain (missing parts from reference TRBV2 and TRBJ2-1): EPEVTQTPSHQVTQMGQEVILRCVPISNHLYFYWYRQILGQKVEFLVSFYNNEISEKSEIFDDQFSVERPDGSNFTLKIRSTKLEDSAMYFCASSDDRAEQFFGPGTRLTVL.

The chain has TRBV4-3 and TRBJ1-2; D not certain. V was cut by 0 bases and J by 4 bases, with 15 bases left in between. The V gene's germline CDR1 is LGHNA and CDR2 YSLEER. The CDR3 is made up of 16 amino acids. CDR3 DNA: TGCGCCAGCAGCCAAGATCGTAGTCCGTCTCCCTATGGCTACACCTTC. It encodes CASSQDRSPSPYGYTF.

The rearrangement links TRBV2 to TRBJ1-5; possible D gene TRBD1, 6 bases. The germline V and J ends were trimmed by 2 bases and 0 bases, with 11 bases remaining between them. Germline V gives CDR1 SNHLY, CDR2 FYNNEI. The CDR3 is 16 amino acids. The CDR3 region is CASSEWGPDSNQPQHF. The CDR3 bases are TGTGCCAGCAGTGAATGGGGGCCAGATAGCAATCAGCCCCAGCATTTT.

V and J are TRBV6-6 and TRBJ2-2; 15 bases fit TRBD2. The CDR3 is 16 residues long. Looked up from germline, CDR1 is MNHNY and CDR2 is SVGAGI (reference sequence). The junction had 4 bases not matched to a gene; V was cut back by 6 bases and J by 5 bases. CDR3 coding DNA: TGTGCCAGCAGCTCCGGGACTAGCGGGAGGACCGGGGAGCTGTTTTTT. Protein sequence: CASSSGTSGRTGELFF.

This clone is medium-sized. V usage is TRBV3-1 (or the pseudogene TRBV3-2) and J usage is TRBJ1-2; the D is unclear. CDR1 LGHDT and CDR2 YNNKEL come from the germline V gene (reference sequence). This CDR3 has 12 residues. V lost 1 base and J 5 bases, leaving 5 bases between the germline ends. The CDR3 nucleotides read TGTGCCAGCAGCCAAGTTAAATATGGCTACACCTTC. This sequence encodes CASSQVKYGYTF.

This clone came up a few times. The same CDR3 also results from other DNA sequences found in this sample. CDR3 coding DNA: TGTGCCAGCAGCTTAGGGCTTTCCTACGAGCAGTACTTC. It translates to CASSLGLSYEQYF. V gene TRBV7-9 combines with J gene TRBJ2-7, with D hard to call. V shed 1 base and J shed 1 base, with 5 bases lying between them. CDR1 is SEHNR, CDR2 FQNEAQ, per germline (reference sequence). This CDR3 contains 13 residues.

The J gene is TRBJ1-2, the V gene TRBV14; D not resolved. V was pared by 4 bases and J by 0 bases, with 15 bases between. CDR3 length equals 16 residues. The germline gives CDR1 SGHDN, CDR2 FVKESK. The CDR3 region has the DNA TGTGCCAGCAGCCCCCTGGAGCAATCAGCTAACTATGGCTACACCTTC. Its translation is CASSPLEQSANYGYTF.

CDR3 residues: CASSLGLGYGYTF. The CDR3 nucleotides are TGTGCCAGCAGCTTGGGCCTCGGCTATGGCTACACCTTC. This chain joins TRBV5-4 and TRBJ1-2, with D uncertain. The CDR3 totals 13 residues. V gave up 0 bases and J gave up 4 bases, with 7 bases separating them. Germline-derived CDR1 and CDR2 are SGHNT and YYREEE (reference sequence).

CDR3 nucleotide sequence: TGTGCCAGCAGTTACTCCGCGGACATTACCTACGAGCAGTACTTC. It yields the protein CASSYSADITYEQYF. The chain links TRBV6-5 to TRBJ2-7; weak D call: TRBD1 (5 bases). The V gene lost 0 bases and the J gene lost 2 bases, with 11 bases spanning the gap. CDR3 size: 15 residues. CDR1 is MNHEY, CDR2 SVGAGI, per germline.

This rearrangement joins TRBV7-8 to TRBJ2-7, with D possibly TRBD2 on 5 matching bases. Between the trimmed V and J ends, which lost 0 bases and 6 bases, there was a span of 6 bases. The CDR3 extends over 12 amino acids. The V gene's germline CDR1 is SGHVS and CDR2 FQNEAQ. This CDR3 is CASSLAGSEQYF. CDR3 nucleotides: TGTGCCAGCAGCTTAGCAGGGAGCGAGCAGTACTTC.

The chain couples TRBV7-2 to TRBJ2-1; perhaps TRBD1 as D (6 bases). Germline V gene lookup returns CDR1 SGHTA and CDR2 FQGNSA. The CDR3 extends over 14 amino acids. Trimming cost V 5 bases and J 8 bases, with 16 bases left between them. CDR3 residues: CASSTGHPRDEQFF. CDR3 coding DNA: TGTGCCAGCAGCACGGGACACCCGAGGGATGAGCAGTTCTTC.

The rearrangement joins TRBV5-4 to TRBJ2-2, with 8 nucleotides matching TRBD2. V gave up 5 bases and J gave up 5 bases; unmatched junction bases: 20. The length of the CDR3 is 19 residues. Germline CDR1 SGHNT, CDR2 YYREEE (reference sequence). As DNA, the CDR3 is TGTGCCAGCAGTTTCGGGGGGAGGAAAGCGGGAGCGGGAACCGGGGAGCTGTTTTTT. This sequence encodes CASSFGGRKAGAGTGELFF.

The CDR3 region has the DNA TGTGCCAGCAGTGGGACTGAACAGGGGAAATCCTACGAGCAGTACTTC. Encoded protein: CASSGTEQGKSYEQYF. The rearrangement uses TRBV6-2 or TRBV6-3 and TRBJ2-7; possible D gene TRBD1, 7 bases. Trimming shortened V by 5 bases and J by 1 base, and 18 bases separated the two germline ends. From germline, CDR1 is MNHEY and CDR2 SVGEGT. This CDR3 region has 16 residues.

The chain is built from TRBV27 and TRBJ2-1, with TRBD2 identical over 9 bases. The CDR3 totals 16 residues. The germline gives CDR1 MNHEY, CDR2 SMNVEV (reference sequence). V lost 5 bases and J lost 8; bases outside the gene matches: 13. DNA of the CDR3: TGTGCCAGCAGTCCTTCCGGGACTAGCTTCATCGATGAGCAGTTCTTC. Protein: CASSPSGTSFIDEQFF.

This clone was counted a single time. The rearrangement uses TRBV24-1 and TRBJ2-7; TRBD2 matches 7 bases. This CDR3 is 13 amino acids long. The germline gives CDR1 KGHDR, CDR2 SFDVKD. J was trimmed by 4 bases and V by 9 bases; bases with no gene match: 8. The CDR3 region is CATSSGPSYEQYF. CDR3 sequence (DNA): TGTGCCACCTCTAGCGGACCCAGTTACGAGCAGTACTTC.

The rearrangement links TRBV28 to TRBJ2-4; the D gene is possibly TRBD1 (6 bases). The CDR3 is made up of 15 amino acids. CDR1 MDHEN and CDR2 SYDVKM come from the germline V gene. Trimming pared 6 bases from V and 0 bases from J, leaving 12 bases between. Here the CDR3 DNA reads TGTGCCAGCAGCCCACAGGGAATAGCCAAAAACATTCAGTACTTC. Translating gives CASSPQGIAKNIQYF.

J is TRBJ2-7 and V is TRBV6-1; D is possibly TRBD2 (6 bases). The CDR3 sequence is 14 residues long. Germline CDR1 is MNHNS and CDR2 is SASEGT. The V gene lost 1 base and the J gene lost 0 bases, with 7 bases spanning the gap. Here the CDR3 DNA reads TGTGCCAGCAGTGAAGGCGGGAACTCCTACGAGCAGTACTTC. This gives the protein CASSEGGNSYEQYF.

The chain carries TRBV2 and TRBJ2-3; 7 bases line up with TRBD2. V lost 6 bases to trimming and J lost 5 bases; unmatched junction nucleotides: 14. The germline V gene has CDR1 SNHLY and CDR2 FYNNEI. This CDR3 is built from 16 residues. Here the CDR3 reads CASSPLGAGQIDTQYF. In DNA, the CDR3 is TGTGCCAGCAGCCCCCTAGGAGCGGGGCAGATAGATACGCAGTATTTT.

The V call is TRBV5-5, the J call TRBJ2-1; D unresolved. The germline V gene has CDR1 SGHKS and CDR2 YYEKEE (reference sequence). V lost 1 base and J 0 bases, leaving 14 bases between the germline ends. CDR3 length equals 17 residues. The CDR3 nucleotides read TGTGCCAGCAGCTTGAAACCCCTCGAGAGCTCCTACAATGAGCAGTTCTTC. It translates to CASSLKPLESSYNEQFF.